The 11 T cell receptor beta chains below come from one sample, sequenced in a study of shared clonotypes between healthy human individuals. Positive CCR7 selection of CD45RO-negative cells yielded the naive CD8 cells, and terminally differentiated effector memory CD45RA+ cells were excluded. The data were produced by immunoSEQ multiplex PCR, yet TCRdb's version contains in-frame clones alone and is incomplete. In the table there are about 2.1 million clones, 93% of which are singletons. Sequencing used naive CD8+ T cells from PBMCs. These TCRs come from a man in his late teens or twenties in good health. Some clones in this sample may be carry-over from other donors' samples.

This clone was seen just once. V usage is TRBV29-1 and J usage is TRBJ2-7; D is uncertain. The CDR3 is 12 amino acids. V lost 6 bases to trimming and J lost 3 bases, with 12 bases between them. CDR1 is SQVTM, CDR2 ANQGSEA, per germline. The CDR3 spells CSVPGPYYEQYF. The CDR3 DNA reads as TGCAGCGTACCGGGCCCTTACTACGAGCAGTACTTC.

The rearrangement uses TRBV9 and TRBJ2-1, with TRBD1 identical over 7 bases. The CDR3 is 14 residues long. Losses at the gene ends were 4 bases for V and 6 bases for J; bases not matched to a gene: 7. CDR1 is SGDLS, CDR2 YYNGEE, per germline. CDR3: CASSPWDRPNEQFF. DNA for the CDR3: TGTGCCAGCAGCCCCTGGGACAGACCCAATGAGCAGTTCTTC.

The CDR3 protein is CASSFPGLWDEQYF. DNA of the CDR3: TGTGCCAGCAGCTTTCCGGGGTTGTGGGACGAGCAGTACTTC. This chain links TRBV11-2 with TRBJ2-7, with D perhaps matching TRBD2 (5 bases). Trimming stripped 3 bases from V and 5 bases from J, with 14 bases between. The CDR3 has 14 amino acids. The germline CDR1 and CDR2 sequences are SGHAT and FQNNGV.

The chain is built from TRBV29-1 and TRBJ2-2; either TRBD1 or TRBD2 may supply D (5 bases each). The germline CDR1 and CDR2 sequences are SQVTM and ANQGSEA. Between the trimmed V and J ends, which lost 7 bases and 9 bases, there was a span of 15 bases. The CDR3 totals 12 residues. CDR3 DNA sequence: TGCAGCGCCCGATGGTCGGGGCGGGAGCTGTTTTTT. Translated, it gives CSARWSGRELFF.

The V call is TRBV5-5, the J call TRBJ2-2; TRBD1 aligns across 7 bases. The CDR3 consists of 16 residues. Germline CDR1 reads SGHKS; CDR2 reads YYEKEE (reference sequence). The ends lost 0 bases at V and 1 base at J; junction bases unmatched: 3. CDR3 protein: CASSLGRQGNTGELFF. The DNA for the CDR3 is TGTGCCAGCAGCTTGGGAAGACAGGGGAACACCGGGGAGCTGTTTTTT.

The chain joins TRBV7-3 to TRBJ1-1; 9 nucleotides match TRBD1. Trimming removed 5 bases from V and 0 bases from J; junction bases left unmatched: 7. The CDR3 extends over 16 amino acids. Germline CDR1 is SGHTA and CDR2 is FQGTGA. CDR3 in amino acids: CASSPSGTGLNTEAFF. In DNA form, the CDR3 reads TGTGCCAGCAGCCCATCCGGGACAGGGTTGAACACTGAAGCTTTCTTT.

This clone appeared once. The CDR3 DNA reads TGTGCCAGCAGTTTATTTCCTACAGAGACCTCCTACAATGAGCAGTTCTTC. Its protein is CASSLFPTETSYNEQFF. The rearrangement uses TRBV27 and TRBJ2-1; no reliable D call. CDR1 and CDR2 from the germline V gene are MNHEY and SMNVEV (reference sequence). This CDR3 spans 17 amino acids. Trimming stripped 1 base from V and 0 bases from J, with 13 bases between.

The V call is TRBV13, the J call TRBJ2-1; the D gene is possibly TRBD2 (7 bases). The V and J ends lost 5 bases and 8 bases respectively, with 19 bases between them. The CDR3 runs 15 residues. The germline V gene has CDR1 PRHDT and CDR2 FYEKMQ (reference sequence). CDR3 amino acids: CASSPGRIRQDEQFF. CDR3 nucleotides: TGTGCCAGCAGCCCCGGGAGGATTCGACAGGATGAGCAGTTCTTC.

The rearrangement joins TRBV14 to TRBJ2-5; 10 bases agree with TRBD1. The V gene end was trimmed by 3 bases and the J gene end by 0 bases; junction bases not matched to a gene: 1. Germline V gene data show CDR1 as SGHDN and CDR2 as FVKESK. CDR3 length equals 15 residues. The CDR3 DNA sequence: TGTGCCAGCAGCCAGGACAGGGGGTACCAAGAGACCCAGTACTTC. This translates into CASSQDRGYQETQYF.

The V gene is TRBV28, the J gene TRBJ2-3; TRBD1 or TRBD2 may be the D gene (5 bases each). Trimming stripped 2 bases from V and 4 bases from J, with 16 bases between. Germline-derived CDR1 and CDR2 are MDHEN and SYDVKM. This CDR3 contains 16 residues. This CDR3 reads CASSLRDPQMADTQYF. The CDR3 DNA reads as TGTGCCAGCAGTTTACGGGACCCCCAAATGGCAGATACGCAGTATTTT.

The rearrangement uses TRBV27 and TRBJ2-7; 7 nucleotides align to TRBD1. The CDR3 is made up of 13 amino acids. From germline, CDR1 is MNHEY and CDR2 SMNVEV (reference sequence). V lost 6 bases to trimming and J lost 7 bases; unmatched junction nucleotides: 9. CDR3 in amino acids: CASSHDRVGEQYF. As DNA, the CDR3 is TGTGCCAGCAGCCACGACAGGGTGGGTGAGCAGTACTTC.